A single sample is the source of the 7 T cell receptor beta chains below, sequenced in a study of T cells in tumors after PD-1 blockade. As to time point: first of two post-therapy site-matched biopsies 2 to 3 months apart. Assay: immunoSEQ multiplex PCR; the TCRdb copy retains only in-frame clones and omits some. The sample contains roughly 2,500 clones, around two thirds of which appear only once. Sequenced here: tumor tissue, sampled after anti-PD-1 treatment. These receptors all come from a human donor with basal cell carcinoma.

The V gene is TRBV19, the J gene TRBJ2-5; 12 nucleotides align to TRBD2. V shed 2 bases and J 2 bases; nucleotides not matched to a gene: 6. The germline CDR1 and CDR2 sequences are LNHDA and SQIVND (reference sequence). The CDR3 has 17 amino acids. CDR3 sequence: CASSITSGGTRQETQYF. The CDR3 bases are TGTGCCAGTAGTATAACTAGCGGGGGGACCCGACAAGAGACCCAGTACTTC.

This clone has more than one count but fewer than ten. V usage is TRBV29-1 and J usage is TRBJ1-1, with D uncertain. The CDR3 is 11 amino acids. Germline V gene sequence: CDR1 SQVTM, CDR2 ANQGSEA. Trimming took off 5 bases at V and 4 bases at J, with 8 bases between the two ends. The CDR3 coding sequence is TGCAGCGTTCAAGCCTTCACTGAAGCTTTCTTT. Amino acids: CSVQAFTEAFF.

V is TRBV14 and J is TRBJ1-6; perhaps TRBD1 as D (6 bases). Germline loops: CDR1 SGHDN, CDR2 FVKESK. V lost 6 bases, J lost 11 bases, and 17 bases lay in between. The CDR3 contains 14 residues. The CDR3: CASRSGAEGTPLHF. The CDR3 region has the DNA TGTGCCAGCAGGTCAGGGGCCGAGGGAACACCCCTCCACTTT.

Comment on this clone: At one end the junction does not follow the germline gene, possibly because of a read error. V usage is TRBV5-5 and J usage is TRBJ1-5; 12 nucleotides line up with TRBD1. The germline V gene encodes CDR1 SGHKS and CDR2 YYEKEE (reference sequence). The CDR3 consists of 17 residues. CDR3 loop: CASRLGTGGPGNQPQHF. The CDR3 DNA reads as TGTGCCAGCCGCTTGGGGACAGGGGGCCCAGGCAATCAGCCCCAGCATTTT.

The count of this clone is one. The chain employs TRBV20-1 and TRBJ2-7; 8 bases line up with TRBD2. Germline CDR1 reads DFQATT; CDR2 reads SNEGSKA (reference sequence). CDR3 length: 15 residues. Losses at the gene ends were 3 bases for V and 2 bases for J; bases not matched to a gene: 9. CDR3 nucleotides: TGCAGTGCTAGTGGAGCGGGGGCCAGCACCTACGAGCAGTACTTC. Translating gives CSASGAGASTYEQYF.

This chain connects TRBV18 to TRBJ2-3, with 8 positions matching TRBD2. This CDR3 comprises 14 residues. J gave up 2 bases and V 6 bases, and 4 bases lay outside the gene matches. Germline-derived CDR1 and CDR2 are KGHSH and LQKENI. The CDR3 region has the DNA TGTGCCAGCTCTATGACTAGCGCCACAGATACGCAGTATTTT. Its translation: CASSMTSATDTQYF.

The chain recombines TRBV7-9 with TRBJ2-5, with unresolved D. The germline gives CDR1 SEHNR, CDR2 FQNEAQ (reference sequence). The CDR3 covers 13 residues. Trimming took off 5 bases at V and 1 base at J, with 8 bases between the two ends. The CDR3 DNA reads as TGTGCCAGCAGCCAGACAATCCAAGAGACCCAGTACTTC. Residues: CASSQTIQETQYF.